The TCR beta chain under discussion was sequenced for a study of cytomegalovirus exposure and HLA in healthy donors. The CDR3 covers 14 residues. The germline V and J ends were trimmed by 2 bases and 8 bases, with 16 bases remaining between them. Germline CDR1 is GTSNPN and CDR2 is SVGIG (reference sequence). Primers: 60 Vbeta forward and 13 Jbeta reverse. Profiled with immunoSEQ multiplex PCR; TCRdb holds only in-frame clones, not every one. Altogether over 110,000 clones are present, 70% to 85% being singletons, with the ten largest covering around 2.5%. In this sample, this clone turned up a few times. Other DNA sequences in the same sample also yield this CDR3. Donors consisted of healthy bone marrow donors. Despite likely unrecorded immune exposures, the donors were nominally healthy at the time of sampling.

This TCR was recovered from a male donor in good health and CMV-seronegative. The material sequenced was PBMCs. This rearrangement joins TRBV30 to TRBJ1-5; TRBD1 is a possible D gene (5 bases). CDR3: CAWSRRGTAKPQHF. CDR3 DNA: TGTGCCTGGAGTCGGCGGGGGACTGCCAAGCCCCAGCATTTT. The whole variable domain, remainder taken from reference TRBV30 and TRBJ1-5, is SQTIHQWPATLVQPVGSPLSLECTVEGTSNPNLYWYRQAAGRGLQLLFYSVGIGQISSEVPQNLSASRPQDRQFILSSKKLLLSDSGFYLCAWSRRGTAKPQHFGDGTRLSIL.